This TCR beta chain was sequenced in a study of T-cell reconstitution after alpha-beta-depleted transplantation in children. This clonotype was counted ten times or more. Preparation of the TCRbeta library used unique molecular identifiers. TCRdb re-called the PCR reads through MiXCR, storing one row per CDR3 protein. The sample consists of 90,000 to 100,000 distinct CDR3 sequences, 20% to 30% of them appearing once. This specimen was PBMCs, taken before TCRalphabeta/CD19-depleted stem cell transplant. This receptor was taken from a boy aged 2 to 10 with acute lymphoblastic leukemia, due to receive a stem cell transplant.

In nucleotides, the CDR3 is TGTGCCACCAGCAGAGATGGAGCTTGGGAGCAGTTCTTC. Amino acids: CATSRDGAWEQFF. The chain combines TRBV15 with TRBJ2-1; D gene uncertain. There are 13 residues in the CDR3. V lost 0 bases and J 10 bases, leaving 10 bases between the germline ends. Germline V CDR1 and CDR2: LNHNV, YYDKDF (reference sequence).